Only a few counts were recorded for the clone carrying this TCR beta chain. Germline-derived CDR1 and CDR2 are SGHVT and SQSDAQ. Trimming at V came to 5 bases and at J to 1 base, leaving 4 bases not matched to a gene. The CDR3 extends over 14 amino acids. Libraries were prepared by immunoSEQ multiplex PCR; TCRdb keeps only in-frame clonotypes and omits some of them. The sample lists around 20,000 clones, 70% to 80% occurring once. The data derive from a study of OX40 agonist ivuxolimab in advanced cancers. Study-wide background: Dose-escalation subjects each had hepatocellular carcinoma, melanoma, renal cell or head and neck cancer.

V is TRBV7-4 and J is TRBJ2-7, with 8 bases aligning to TRBD1. This receptor was identified in an adult with an advanced solid tumor such as melanoma, head and neck, liver or kidney cancer. The sequences come from CD4+ or CD8+ T cells sorted from blood, collected in a trial of the OX40 agonist ivuxolimab. The CDR3 region has the DNA TGTGCCAGCAGCATCGGACAGGGTTCCTACGAGCAGTACTTC. Translated: CASSIGQGSYEQYF.